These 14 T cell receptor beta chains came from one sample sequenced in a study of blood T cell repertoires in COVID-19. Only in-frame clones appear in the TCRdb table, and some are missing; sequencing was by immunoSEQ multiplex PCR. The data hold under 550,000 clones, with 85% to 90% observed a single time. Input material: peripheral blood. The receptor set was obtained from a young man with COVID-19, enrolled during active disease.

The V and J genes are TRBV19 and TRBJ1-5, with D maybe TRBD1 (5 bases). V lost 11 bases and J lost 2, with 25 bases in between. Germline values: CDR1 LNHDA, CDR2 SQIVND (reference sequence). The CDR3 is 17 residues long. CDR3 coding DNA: TGTGCCGGAACGGAAGGGGTCAAGCACCTGGGCAATCAGCCCCAGCATTTT. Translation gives CAGTEGVKHLGNQPQHF.

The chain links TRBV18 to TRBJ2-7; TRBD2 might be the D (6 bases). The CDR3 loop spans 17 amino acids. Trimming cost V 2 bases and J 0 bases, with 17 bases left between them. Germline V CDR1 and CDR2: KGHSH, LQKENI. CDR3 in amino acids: CASSPFPLGGTSYEQYF. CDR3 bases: TGTGCCAGCTCACCATTTCCTCTTGGGGGGACCTCCTACGAGCAGTACTTC.

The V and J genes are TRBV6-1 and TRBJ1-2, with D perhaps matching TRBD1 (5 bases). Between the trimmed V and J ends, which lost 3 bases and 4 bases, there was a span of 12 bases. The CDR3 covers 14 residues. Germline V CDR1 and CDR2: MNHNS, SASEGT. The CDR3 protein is CASSDPGRGYGYTF. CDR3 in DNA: TGTGCCAGCAGTGACCCAGGGCGGGGCTATGGCTACACCTTC.

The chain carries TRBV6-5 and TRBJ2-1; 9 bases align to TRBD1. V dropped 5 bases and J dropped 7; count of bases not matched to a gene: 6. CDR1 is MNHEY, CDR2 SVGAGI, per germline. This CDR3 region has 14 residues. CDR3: CASSTGQGWNEQFF. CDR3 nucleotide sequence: TGTGCCAGCAGTACCGGACAGGGGTGGAATGAGCAGTTCTTC.

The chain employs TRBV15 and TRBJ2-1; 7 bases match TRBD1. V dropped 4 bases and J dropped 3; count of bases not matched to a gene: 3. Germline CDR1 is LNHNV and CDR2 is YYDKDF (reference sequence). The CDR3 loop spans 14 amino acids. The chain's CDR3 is CATSMDRNYNEQFF. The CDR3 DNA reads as TGTGCCACCAGCATGGACAGGAACTACAATGAGCAGTTCTTC.

CDR3 residues: CASPPGQGKVYTEAFF. CDR3 DNA: TGTGCCAGCCCCCCGGGACAGGGGAAGGTGTACACTGAAGCTTTCTTT. This chain links TRBV28 with TRBJ1-1; 10 bases map to TRBD1. This CDR3 contains 16 residues. The germline V gene encodes CDR1 MDHEN and CDR2 SYDVKM. Trimming took 8 bases from V and 3 from J; bases not matched to a gene: 12.

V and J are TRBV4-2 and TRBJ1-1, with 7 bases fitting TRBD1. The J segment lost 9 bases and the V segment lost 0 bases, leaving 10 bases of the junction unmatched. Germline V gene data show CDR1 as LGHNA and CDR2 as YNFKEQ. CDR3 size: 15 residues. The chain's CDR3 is CASSQEVMGQRKAFF. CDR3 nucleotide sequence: TGTGCCAGCAGCCAAGAGGTCATGGGACAGCGCAAAGCTTTCTTT.

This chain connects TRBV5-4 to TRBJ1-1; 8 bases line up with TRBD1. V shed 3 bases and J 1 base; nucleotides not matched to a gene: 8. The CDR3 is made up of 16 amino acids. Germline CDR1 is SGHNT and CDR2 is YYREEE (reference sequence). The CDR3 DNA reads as TGTGCCAGCAGCTCTCAGGGGGCCCTAGGGAACACTGAAGCTTTCTTT. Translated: CASSSQGALGNTEAFF.

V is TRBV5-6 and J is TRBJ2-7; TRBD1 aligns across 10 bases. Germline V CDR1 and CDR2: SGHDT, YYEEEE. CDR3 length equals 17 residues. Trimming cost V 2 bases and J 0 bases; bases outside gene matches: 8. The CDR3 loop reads CASSFGTGEQFSYEQYF. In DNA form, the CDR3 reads TGTGCCAGCAGCTTTGGGACAGGGGAACAATTCTCCTACGAGCAGTACTTC.

The CDR3 DNA reads as TGTGCCACACATGAGGGGGTCTTCCCTGAAGCTTTCTTT. Protein sequence: CATHEGVFPEAFF. J is TRBJ1-1 and V is TRBV5-4, with a possible D match to TRBD1 (6 bases). CDR1 is SGHNT and CDR2 is YYREEE in the germline V gene (reference sequence). Trimming took 9 bases from V and 6 from J, leaving 18 bases between them. There are 13 residues in the CDR3.

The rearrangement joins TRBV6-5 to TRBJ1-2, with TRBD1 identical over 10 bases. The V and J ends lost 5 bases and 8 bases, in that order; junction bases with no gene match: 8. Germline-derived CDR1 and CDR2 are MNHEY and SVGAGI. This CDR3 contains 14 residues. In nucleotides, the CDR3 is TGTGCCAGCAGTCAGGACAGGGGGTCGAAGGGCTACACCTTC. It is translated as CASSQDRGSKGYTF.

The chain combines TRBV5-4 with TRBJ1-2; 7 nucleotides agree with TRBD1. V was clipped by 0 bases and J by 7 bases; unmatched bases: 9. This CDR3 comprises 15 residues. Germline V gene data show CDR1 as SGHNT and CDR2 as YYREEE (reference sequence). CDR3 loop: CASSLASTGAGGYTF. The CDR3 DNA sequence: TGTGCCAGCAGCTTGGCCAGCACAGGGGCTGGTGGCTACACCTTC.

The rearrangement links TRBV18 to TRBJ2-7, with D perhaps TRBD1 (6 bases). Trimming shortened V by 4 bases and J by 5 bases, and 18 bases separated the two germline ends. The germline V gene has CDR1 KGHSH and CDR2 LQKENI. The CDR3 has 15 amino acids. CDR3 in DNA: TGTGCCAGCTCACGGGCCGAGACAGGATCCAACGAGCAGTACTTC. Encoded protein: CASSRAETGSNEQYF.

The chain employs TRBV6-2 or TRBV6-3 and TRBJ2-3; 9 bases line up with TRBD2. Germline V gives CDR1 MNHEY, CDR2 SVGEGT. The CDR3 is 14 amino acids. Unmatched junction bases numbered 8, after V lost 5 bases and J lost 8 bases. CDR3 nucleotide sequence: TGTGCCAGCAGTCTGCGGGGGGGCCTCACTACGCAGTATTTT. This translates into CASSLRGGLTTQYF.